This T cell receptor beta chain was sequenced during a study of control samples from healthy donors and cancer patients. With respect to this clone: This specimen includes other DNA sequences encoding the same CDR3.

This CDR3 spans 15 amino acids. V dropped 4 bases and J dropped 2 bases, with 11 bases sitting between them. Germline loops: CDR1 SNHLY, CDR2 FYNNEI. Sequencing was performed with immunoSEQ multiplex PCR; in TCRdb, only in-frame clones are kept and a portion is missing. The table records about 130,000 clones, about 90% of them present only once. The chain has TRBV2 and TRBJ1-4; D not certain. The specimen sequenced was blood. This TCR was sampled from a woman in her fifties or sixties in good health. CDR3 protein: CASSGEVSTNEKLFF. The CDR3 nucleotides read TGTGCCAGCAGTGGTGAGGTATCTACTAATGAAAAACTGTTTTTT. The full variable domain, with the rest looked up from reference TRBV2 and TRBJ1-4, is EPEVTQTPSHQVTQMGQEVILRCVPISNHLYFYWYRQILGQKVEFLVSFYNNEISEKSEIFDDQFSVERPDGSNFTLKIRSTKLEDSAMYFCASSGEVSTNEKLFFGSGTQLSVL.